This T cell receptor (beta chain) was sequenced during a study of human T cells and chemical hapten exposure. Time point here: patch test 2, 6 weeks after DPC sensitization. Treatment noted: therapeutic diphenylcyclopropenone sensitization with weekly scalp DPC. This clonotype has just a few counts. Germline CDR1 reads SQVTM; CDR2 reads ANQGSEA. The CDR3 extends over 12 amino acids. The germline V and J ends were trimmed by 7 bases and 3 bases, with 13 bases remaining between them. TCRdb recomputed calls from the RACE reads with MiXCR, one row per CDR3 protein. The profile shows about 140,000 distinct CDR3 sequences, about 12% of them singletons.

The J gene is TRBJ2-7, the V gene TRBV29-1, with unresolved D. Here the sequenced sample was whole blood, taken in connection with sensitization to the hapten diphenylcyclopropenone (DPC). This TCR was sampled from a woman between 50 and 59 years old with alopecia areata. Some clones in this sample may be carry-over from other donors' samples. The CDR3 is CSAVKAGYEQYF. Written as DNA, the CDR3 is TGCAGCGCCGTAAAGGCAGGCTACGAGCAGTACTTC.